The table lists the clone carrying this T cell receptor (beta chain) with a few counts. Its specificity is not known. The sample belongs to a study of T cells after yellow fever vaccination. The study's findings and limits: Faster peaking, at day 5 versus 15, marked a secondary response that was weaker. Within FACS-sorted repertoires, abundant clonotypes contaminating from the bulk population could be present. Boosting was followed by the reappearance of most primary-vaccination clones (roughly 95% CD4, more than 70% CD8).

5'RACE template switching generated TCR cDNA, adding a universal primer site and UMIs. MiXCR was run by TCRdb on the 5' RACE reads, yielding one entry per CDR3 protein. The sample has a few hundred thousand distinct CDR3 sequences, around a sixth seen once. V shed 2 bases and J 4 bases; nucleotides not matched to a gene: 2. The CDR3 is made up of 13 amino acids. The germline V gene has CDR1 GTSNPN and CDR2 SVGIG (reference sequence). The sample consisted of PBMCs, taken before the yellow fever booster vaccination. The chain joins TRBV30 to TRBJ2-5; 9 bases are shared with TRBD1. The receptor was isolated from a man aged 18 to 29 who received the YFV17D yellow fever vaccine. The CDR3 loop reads CAWSPTGGETQYF. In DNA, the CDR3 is TGTGCCTGGAGTCCGACAGGGGGAGAGACCCAGTACTTC.